Described below is a single T cell receptor beta chain sequence and its context. This sample is part of a study of radiation and T cells in renal cell carcinoma. TCRdb keeps only in-frame clones here, not all; method: immunoSEQ multiplex PCR. The table lists about 120,000 clones, about four fifths of them singletons, with approximately 5% in the top ten. In germline, CDR1 is SGHTA, CDR2 FQGNSA. V shed 0 bases and J 6 bases; nucleotides not matched to a gene: 7. The CDR3 runs 15 residues. Time point noted: blood 2 weeks post-SBRT. Treatment meaning: 15 Gy SBRT to primary tumor, nephrectomy 4 weeks later.

The input for sequencing was blood, taken from a patient whose treatment included radiotherapy and nephrectomy. The genes are TRBV7-2 and TRBJ1-1; 7 nucleotides match TRBD1. The source is a middle-aged man with renal cell carcinoma. CDR3 residues: CASSLAGTAASEAFF. The CDR3 bases are TGTGCCAGCAGCTTAGCTGGGACAGCAGCCTCTGAAGCTTTCTTT.